This entry concerns a single T cell receptor beta chain. CDR1 is LNHDA and CDR2 is SQIVND in the germline V gene (reference sequence). Trimming cost V 7 bases and J 1 base, with 10 bases left between them. This CDR3 contains 13 residues. The sample belongs to a study of blood T cell repertoires in COVID-19. About the study: Specimens from acute and convalescent COVID-19 originated in the United States, Italy and Spain. PBMCs, B-cell-depleted T cells, or T cells provided the cDNA or gDNA that made up the material.

TCRdb's table, derived via immunoSEQ multiplex PCR, lists solely in-frame clones and lacks some. The sample shows roughly 150,000 clones, more than 70% of them seen only once. The sequenced sample consisted of peripheral blood. The TCR originated in a woman in her 70s who had recovered from COVID-19. V usage is TRBV19 and J usage is TRBJ1-2, with D unclear. CDR3 coding DNA: TGTGCCAGTATCAGGTCCGGTAACTATGGCTACACCTTC. Translation gives CASIRSGNYGYTF.